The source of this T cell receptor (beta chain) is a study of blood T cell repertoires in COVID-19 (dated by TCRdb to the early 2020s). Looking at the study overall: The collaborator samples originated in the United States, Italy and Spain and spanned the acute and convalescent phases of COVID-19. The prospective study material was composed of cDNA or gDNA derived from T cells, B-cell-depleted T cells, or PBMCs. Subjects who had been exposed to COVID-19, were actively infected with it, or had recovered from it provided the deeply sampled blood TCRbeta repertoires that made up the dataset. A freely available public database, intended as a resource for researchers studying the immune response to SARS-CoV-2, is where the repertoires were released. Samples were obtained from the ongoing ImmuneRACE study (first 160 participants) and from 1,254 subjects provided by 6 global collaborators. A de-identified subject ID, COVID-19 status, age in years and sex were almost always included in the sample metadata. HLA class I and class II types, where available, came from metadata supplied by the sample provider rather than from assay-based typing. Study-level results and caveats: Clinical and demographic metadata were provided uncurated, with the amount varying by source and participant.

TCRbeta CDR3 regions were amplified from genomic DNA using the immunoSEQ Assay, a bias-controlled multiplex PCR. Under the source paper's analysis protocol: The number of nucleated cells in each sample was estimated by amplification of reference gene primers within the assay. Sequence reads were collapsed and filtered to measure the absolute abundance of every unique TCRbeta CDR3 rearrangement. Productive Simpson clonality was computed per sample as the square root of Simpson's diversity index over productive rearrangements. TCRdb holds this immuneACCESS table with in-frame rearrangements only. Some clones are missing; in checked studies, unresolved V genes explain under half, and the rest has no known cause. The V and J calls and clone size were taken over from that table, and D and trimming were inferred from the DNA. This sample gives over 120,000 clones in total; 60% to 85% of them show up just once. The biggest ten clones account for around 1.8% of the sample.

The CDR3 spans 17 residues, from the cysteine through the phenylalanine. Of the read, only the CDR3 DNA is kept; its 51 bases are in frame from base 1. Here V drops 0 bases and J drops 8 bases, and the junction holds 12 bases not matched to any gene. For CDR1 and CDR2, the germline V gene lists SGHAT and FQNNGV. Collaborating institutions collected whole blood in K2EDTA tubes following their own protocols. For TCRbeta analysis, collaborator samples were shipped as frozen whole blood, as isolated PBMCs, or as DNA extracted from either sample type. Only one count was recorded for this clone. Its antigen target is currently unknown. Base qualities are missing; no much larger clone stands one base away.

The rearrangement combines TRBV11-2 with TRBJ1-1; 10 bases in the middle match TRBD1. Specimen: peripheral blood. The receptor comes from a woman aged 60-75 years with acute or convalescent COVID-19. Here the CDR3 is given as CASSLEAGTGAISEAFF. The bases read TGTGCCAGCAGCTTAGAGGCGGGGACAGGGGCAATATCAGAAGCTTTCTTT.